One sample yielded the 5 T cell receptor beta chains listed below, sequenced in a study of T cells after yellow fever vaccination. Using its own MiXCR run on the 5' RACE reads, TCRdb lists one record per CDR3 protein. The sample holds some 260,000 distinct CDR3 sequences, about 5.2% seen once. Sequencing was performed on CD4+ T cells sorted from PBMCs, taken on the day of the yellow fever booster vaccination. Receptors originate from a man between 18 and 29 years old who received the YFV17D yellow fever vaccine.

The chain couples TRBV6-5 to TRBJ1-5, with a possible D match to TRBD1 (5 bases). From germline, CDR1 is MNHEY and CDR2 SVGAGI. V gave up 0 bases and J gave up 5 bases, with 11 bases separating them. The CDR3 is made up of 15 amino acids. CDR3 nucleotides: TGTGCCAGCAGTTACTCGGGGGTTTTCGATCAGCCCCAGCATTTT. This codes for CASSYSGVFDQPQHF.

This clonotype appeared many times. DNA of the CDR3: TGTGCCAGCAGCTTAAGTCAGGGCTACGAGCAGTACGTC. The encoded protein is CASSLSQGYEQYV. The chain combines TRBV7-3 with TRBJ2-7, with a weak D call TRBD1 (5 bases). The germline CDR1 and CDR2 sequences are SGHTA and FQGTGA. V was shortened by 1 base and J by 3 bases, with 7 bases between the two germline ends. The length of the CDR3 is 13 residues.

This clonotype was picked up a small number of times. The J gene is TRBJ1-1, the V gene TRBV7-3, with a possible D match to TRBD1 (5 bases). The CDR3 covers 13 residues. CDR1 is SGHTA and CDR2 is FQGTGA in the germline V gene. Trimming took off 10 bases at V and 5 bases at J, with 17 bases between the two ends. CDR3 protein: CATSQEGATEAFF. DNA of the CDR3: TGTGCCACCTCACAGGAGGGAGCAACTGAAGCTTTCTTT.

This clonotype was seen ten or more times. This chain joins TRBV11-3 and TRBJ2-1; TRBD2 aligns across 8 bases. Per the germline V gene, CDR1 is SGHNT and CDR2 is YENEEA. Germline trimming cut 8 bases from V and 4 bases from J; bases unmatched to any gene: 13. The CDR3 length is 16 residues. The CDR3, as DNA: TGTGCCAGCTCAAGTACACGGGGGGGCAGGTACAATGAGCAGTTCTTC. Protein product: CASSSTRGGRYNEQFF.

The CDR3 DNA reads as TGTGCCAGCAGTTGGGACAGGGGCGGGAGTCAGCCCCAGCATTTT. Translation gives CASSWDRGGSQPQHF. V is TRBV28 and J is TRBJ1-5, with 10 bases aligning to TRBD1. Germline V gives CDR1 MDHEN, CDR2 SYDVKM. V was clipped by 4 bases and J by 6 bases; unmatched bases: 6. The CDR3 extends over 15 amino acids.